Presented here are 27 T cell receptor beta chains from one specimen sequenced in a study of blood T cell repertoires in COVID-19 (TCRdb year 2020). The library was produced with the immunoSEQ multiplex PCR assay. TCRdb mirrors the immuneACCESS table, restricted to in-frame sequences. Some clones are absent from its copies; in checked studies, under half trace to an unresolved V gene, and the reason for the others is unknown. Here the sample has 70,000 or so clones; roughly nine tenths occur a single time. The top ten hold roughly a tenth of the sample. The sample consisted of peripheral blood. These receptor sequences come from a human donor in a cohort sampled during active COVID-19.

V and J are TRBV27 and TRBJ1-4; D gene unclear. Germline lookup yields CDR1 MNHEY and CDR2 SMNVEV (reference sequence). The germline V and J ends were trimmed by 6 bases and 5 bases, with 7 bases remaining between them. This CDR3 is built from 12 residues. CDR3 sequence reads: CASRRGNEKLFF. For the CDR3, the DNA is TGTGCCAGCAGGCGAGGGAATGAAAAACTGTTTTTT. Using reference TRBV27 and TRBJ1-4 for the parts outside the CDR3, the full variable domain is EAQVTQNPRYLITVTGKKLTVTCSQNMNHEYMSWYRQDPGLGLRQIYYSMNVEVTDKGDVPEGYKVSRKEKRNFPLILESPSPNQTSLYFCASRRGNEKLFFGSGTQLSVL.

The chain joins TRBV6-6 to TRBJ2-5, with 7 nucleotides matching TRBD1. After removal of 2 bases from V and 5 bases from J, the junction contained 2 bases not matched to a gene. CDR3 length: 13 residues. Germline V lookup: CDR1 MNHNY, CDR2 SVGAGI (reference sequence). The CDR3 coding sequence is TGTGCCAGCAGTTACGACAGGGTTGAGACCCAGTACTTC. Translated, it gives CASSYDRVETQYF.

The V and J genes are TRBV5-6 and TRBJ2-1, with TRBD2 identical over 8 bases. The junction had 13 bases not matched to a gene; V was cut back by 4 bases and J by 7 bases. The CDR3 is made up of 16 amino acids. From germline, CDR1 is SGHDT and CDR2 YYEEEE. The CDR3 protein is CASSAGFGRGRNEQFF. The CDR3 nucleotides read TGTGCCAGCAGCGCTGGTTTCGGGAGGGGACGGAATGAGCAGTTCTTC. Complete variable domain (other parts from reference TRBV5-6 and TRBJ2-1): DAGVTQSPTHLIKTRGQQVTLRCSPKSGHDTVSWYQQALGQGPQFIFQYYEEEERQRGNFPDRFSGHQFPNYSSELNVNALLLGDSALYLCASSAGFGRGRNEQFFGPGTRLTVL.

The genes are TRBV4-1 and TRBJ1-2, with TRBD1 identical over 11 bases. Trimming cost V 1 base and J 7 bases; bases outside gene matches: 8. Germline CDR1 and CDR2: MGHRA and YSYEKL. This CDR3 is 16 amino acids long. CDR3 protein: CASSQVEGQGVSGYTF. The CDR3 nucleotides read TGCGCCAGCAGCCAAGTAGAGGGACAGGGGGTGAGTGGCTACACCTTC.

The gene calls are TRBV7-9 and TRBJ2-3; a weak D match, TRBD2 (5 bases). Germline loops: CDR1 SEHNR, CDR2 FQNEAQ (reference sequence). V was shortened by 1 base and J by 0 bases, with 14 bases between the two germline ends. The CDR3 totals 17 residues. As DNA, the CDR3 is TGTGCCAGCAGCTTAGTCCTGAGGGATTCTAGCACAGATACGCAGTATTTT. It codes for CASSLVLRDSSTDTQYF.

V usage is TRBV6-6 and J usage is TRBJ2-7; D is ambiguous. V lost 0 bases, J lost 0 bases, and 12 bases lay in between. The CDR3 sequence is 16 residues long. Germline CDR1 reads MNHNY; CDR2 reads SVGAGI (reference sequence). The CDR3 DNA reads TGTGCCAGCAGTTACTCGATTAATGCGGTCTCCTACGAGCAGTACTTC. Translation gives CASSYSINAVSYEQYF.

V usage is TRBV7-2 and J usage is TRBJ2-3, with D possibly matching TRBD2 (6 bases). Per the germline V gene, CDR1 is SGHTA and CDR2 is FQGNSA. CDR3 length equals 14 residues. V dropped 3 bases and J dropped 3 bases, with 10 bases sitting between them. The CDR3 coding sequence is TGTGCCAGCAGCTTTGGAGGGTGGACAGATACGCAGTATTTT. Translated, it gives CASSFGGWTDTQYF. Full variable domain (outside the CDR3, taken from reference TRBV7-2 and TRBJ2-3): GAGVSQSPSNKVTEKGKDVELRCDPISGHTALYWYRQSLGQGLEFLIYFQGNSAPDKSGLPSDRFSAERTGGSVSTLTIQRTQQEDSAVYLCASSFGGWTDTQYFGPGTRLTVL.

The V call is TRBV6-6, the J call TRBJ2-5; the D gene is possibly TRBD2 (6 bases). Germline V gene sequence: CDR1 MNHNY, CDR2 SVGAGI (reference sequence). V was pared by 4 bases and J by 2 bases, with 11 bases between. The CDR3 has 14 amino acids. For the CDR3, the DNA is TGTGCCAGCAGTTCTCGGGGGAAGCAAGAGACCCAGTACTTC. Its translation is CASSSRGKQETQYF.

This chain joins TRBV6-6 and TRBJ2-5, with 8 nucleotides matching TRBD2. Looked up from germline, CDR1 is MNHNY and CDR2 is SVGAGI (reference sequence). The CDR3 has 16 amino acids. J gave up 0 bases and V 2 bases, and 5 bases lay outside the gene matches. The CDR3 protein is CASSYAGGRNQETQYF. The CDR3 bases are TGTGCCAGCAGTTACGCGGGAGGCAGGAACCAAGAGACCCAGTACTTC.

About this clone: One end of the junction is discordant with germline, which a read error may explain. The identical CDR3 is also encoded by other nucleotide sequences in the sample. The chain uses TRBV2 and TRBJ2-2, with 9 bases identical to TRBD2. CDR3 length: 13 residues. Germline assignment: CDR1 SNHLY and CDR2 FYNNEI. The CDR3 reads CASSGRPTGELFF. CDR3 nucleotides: TGCGCCAGCAGCGGGAGGCCCACCGGGGAGCTGTTTTTT.

The genes are TRBV6-1 and TRBJ2-5, with D perhaps matching TRBD2 (7 bases). CDR1 is MNHNS, CDR2 SASEGT, per germline. Trimming cost V 0 bases and J 9 bases, with 14 bases left between them. This CDR3 spans 14 amino acids. The CDR3 DNA sequence: TGTGCCAGCAGTGAAGCGAGCGGGGAGGGGGCCCAGTACTTC. It encodes CASSEASGEGAQYF.

V gene TRBV6-6 combines with J gene TRBJ2-1; D not certain. The CDR3 is 11 residues long. The V end was cut by 2 bases, the J end by 10 bases, with 6 bases between. Germline V gene lookup returns CDR1 MNHNY and CDR2 SVGAGI (reference sequence). Here the CDR3 reads CASSYAEEQFF. As DNA, the CDR3 is TGTGCCAGCAGTTACGCCGAGGAGCAGTTCTTC.

The rearrangement joins TRBV9 to TRBJ2-2, with 9 bases lining up with TRBD2. CDR1 SGDLS and CDR2 YYNGEE come from the germline V gene. The CDR3 loop spans 15 amino acids. The junction had 6 bases not matched to a gene; V was cut back by 3 bases and J by 6 bases. The CDR3 DNA reads as TGTGCCAGCAGCGCCGTAGCGGGAGTGGCCGGGGAGCTGTTTTTT. Its protein product is CASSAVAGVAGELFF.

This clone has just a few counts. The chain recombines TRBV7-5 with TRBJ2-7; TRBD1 is the table's D call and was not checked against the DNA. TRBV7-5 is a documented pseudogene. This CDR3 spans 15 amino acids. CDR3: CARSLPTGVSYEQYF. CDR3 nucleotides: TGTGCCAGAAGCTTACCTACAGGGGTTTCCTACGAGCAGTACTTC.

This rearrangement joins TRBV27 to TRBJ2-7; 7 bases agree with TRBD1. J gave up 2 bases and V 3 bases, and 4 bases lay outside the gene matches. Germline V gene data show CDR1 as MNHEY and CDR2 as SMNVEV (reference sequence). There are 14 residues in the CDR3. CDR3 DNA: TGTGCCAGCAGTTTCACCGGGACAGCCTACGAGCAGTACTTC. As protein: CASSFTGTAYEQYF.

The chain uses TRBV28 and TRBJ1-4, with 8 positions matching TRBD1. CDR3 length: 15 amino acids. With V trimmed by 5 bases and J by 4 bases, 6 bases remained unmatched. Germline V CDR1 and CDR2: MDHEN, SYDVKM. The CDR3 here is CASSQQGAGNEKLFF. DNA of the CDR3: TGTGCCAGCAGTCAGCAGGGGGCGGGTAATGAAAAACTGTTTTTT.

The chain uses TRBV28 and TRBJ2-3; maybe TRBD2 (5 bases). Germline V gene data show CDR1 as MDHEN and CDR2 as SYDVKM. V was clipped by 6 bases and J by 1 base, with 20 bases between them. The CDR3 spans 17 residues. CDR3 DNA: TGTGCCAGCAGCCGGGGAATCATCCGTACCGGCACAGATACGCAGTATTTT. This sequence encodes CASSRGIIRTGTDTQYF. Using reference TRBV28 and TRBJ2-3 for the parts outside the CDR3, the full variable domain is DVKVTQSSRYLVKRTGEKVFLECVQDMDHENMFWYRQDPGLGLRLIYFSYDVKMKEKGDIPEGYSVSREKKERFSLILESASTNQTSMYLCASSRGIIRTGTDTQYFGPGTRLTVL.

The rearrangement links TRBV11-2 to TRBJ2-4; the D is unclear. The length of the CDR3 is 15 residues. CDR1 SGHAT and CDR2 FQNNGV come from the germline V gene. Between the trimmed V and J ends, which lost 1 base and 5 bases, there was a span of 12 bases. The CDR3 loop reads CASSLVPGQENIQYF. CDR3 sequence (DNA): TGTGCCAGCAGCTTAGTGCCAGGTCAGGAAAACATTCAGTACTTC.

The chain joins TRBV7-2 to TRBJ2-4; D may be TRBD1 (5 bases). This CDR3 comprises 12 residues. In germline, CDR1 is SGHTA, CDR2 FQGNSA. Trimming removed 4 bases at V and 10 bases at J, with 11 bases between. The CDR3: CASSYHQGIQYF. CDR3 bases: TGTGCCAGCAGCTATCATCAGGGTATTCAGTACTTC.

The chain links TRBV7-8 to TRBJ2-7, with a tentative D call TRBD1 (5 bases). The germline V gene encodes CDR1 SGHVS and CDR2 FQNEAQ. CDR3 length: 14 residues. V gave up 5 bases and J gave up 2 bases, with 13 bases separating them. The CDR3 bases are TGTGCCAGCAGCCCCTGGGGCAGAGCCTACGAGCAGTACTTC. This codes for CASSPWGRAYEQYF.

V is TRBV6-2 or TRBV6-3 and J is TRBJ2-1; 8 bases are a match to TRBD2. The CDR3 has 15 amino acids. V gave up 4 bases and J gave up 6 bases; unmatched junction bases: 8. Germline V lookup: CDR1 MNHEY, CDR2 SVGEGT. The CDR3 region is CASSSQREYGNEQFF. The CDR3 nucleotides are TGTGCCAGCAGTTCCCAGCGGGAGTACGGCAATGAGCAGTTCTTC.

The V gene is TRBV28, the J gene TRBJ1-1, with D maybe TRBD1 (6 bases). The CDR3 runs to 15 residues. V shed 6 bases and J shed 6 bases, with 20 bases lying between them. Germline V gene data show CDR1 as MDHEN and CDR2 as SYDVKM. DNA of the CDR3: TGTGCCAGCAGCCCCCCGACAGGCAGAACAGCTGAAGCTTTCTTT. It specifies CASSPPTGRTAEAFF. The full variable domain, its missing parts supplied by reference TRBV28 and TRBJ1-1, is DVKVTQSSRYLVKRTGEKVFLECVQDMDHENMFWYRQDPGLGLRLIYFSYDVKMKEKGDIPEGYSVSREKKERFSLILESASTNQTSMYLCASSPPTGRTAEAFFGQGTRLTVV.

The chain is built from TRBV30 and TRBJ2-3, with D possibly TRBD2 on 5 matching bases. V was pared by 0 bases and J by 5 bases, with 9 bases between. Germline CDR1 reads GTSNPN; CDR2 reads SVGIG (reference sequence). The CDR3 length is 13 residues. The CDR3 region is CAWSVEGGDTQYF. CDR3 nucleotides: TGTGCCTGGAGTGTAGAGGGTGGAGATACGCAGTATTTT. Looking up the rest from reference TRBV30 and TRBJ2-3 gives the full variable domain: SQTIHQWPATLVQPVGSPLSLECTVEGTSNPNLYWYRQAAGRGLQLLFYSVGIGQISSEVPQNLSASRPQDRQFILSSKKLLLSDSGFYLCAWSVEGGDTQYFGPGTRLTVL.

This clone was counted once. V is TRBV9 and J is TRBJ1-1; D is unclear. V lost 2 bases and J lost 8, with 13 bases in between. The CDR3 runs 13 residues. The germline CDR1 and CDR2 sequences are SGDLS and YYNGEE. The CDR3 protein is CASSVSGPNEAFF. CDR3 coding DNA: TGTGCCAGCAGCGTCTCTGGGCCTAACGAAGCTTTCTTT.

The chain's CDR3 is CASSGRAGLYEQYF. The CDR3 DNA reads as TGTGCCAGCAGCGGGAGAGCGGGCCTCTACGAGCAGTACTTC. The V and J genes are TRBV21-1 and TRBJ2-7; the table's D call of TRBD2 was not tested on the DNA. TRBV21-1 corresponds to a pseudogene. This CDR3 has 14 residues.

The genes are TRBV28 and TRBJ2-7; 9 nucleotides match TRBD1. Trimming took 6 bases from V and 5 from J; bases not matched to a gene: 11. Germline CDR1 reads MDHEN; CDR2 reads SYDVKM. CDR3 size: 15 residues. CDR3 sequence: CASRLFGTGHHEQYF. CDR3 nucleotide sequence: TGTGCCAGCAGACTTTTCGGGACAGGGCACCACGAGCAGTACTTC.

This rearrangement joins TRBV10-1 to TRBJ2-3; TRBD1 agrees at 7 bases. V was clipped by 5 bases and J by 1 base; unmatched bases: 9. Per the germline V gene, CDR1 is WNHNN and CDR2 is SYGVQD (reference sequence). The CDR3 sequence is 16 residues long. Written as DNA, the CDR3 is TGCGCCAGCAGTCGGGGTGGGGGACAGTGCACAGATACGCAGTATTTT. Its protein is CASSRGGGQCTDTQYF.